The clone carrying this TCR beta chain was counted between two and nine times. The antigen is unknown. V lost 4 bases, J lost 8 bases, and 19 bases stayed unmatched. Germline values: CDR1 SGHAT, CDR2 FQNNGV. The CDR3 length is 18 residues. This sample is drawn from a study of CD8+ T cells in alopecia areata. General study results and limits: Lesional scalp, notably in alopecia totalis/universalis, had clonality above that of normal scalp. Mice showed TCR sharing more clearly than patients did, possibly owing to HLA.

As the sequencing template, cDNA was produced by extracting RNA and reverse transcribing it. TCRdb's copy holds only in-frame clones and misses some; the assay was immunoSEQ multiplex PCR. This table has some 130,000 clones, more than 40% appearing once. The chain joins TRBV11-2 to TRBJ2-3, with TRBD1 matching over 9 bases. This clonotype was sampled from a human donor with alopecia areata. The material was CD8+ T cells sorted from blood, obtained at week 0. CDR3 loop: CASSSIKGQGLPSCTQYF. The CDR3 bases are TGTGCCAGCAGCTCGATAAAAGGACAGGGGCTCCCAAGTTGTACGCAGTATTTT.